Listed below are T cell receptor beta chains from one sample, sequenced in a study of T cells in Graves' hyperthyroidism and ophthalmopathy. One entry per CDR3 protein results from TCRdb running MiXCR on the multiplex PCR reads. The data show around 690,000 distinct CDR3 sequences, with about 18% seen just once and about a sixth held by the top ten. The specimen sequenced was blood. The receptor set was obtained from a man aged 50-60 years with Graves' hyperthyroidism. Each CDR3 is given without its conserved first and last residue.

CDR3 protein: ASSVGQGLYEQY; V gene: TRBV19; J gene: TRBJ2-7; CDR3 length: 12
CDR3 protein: SARDLAGGLYEQY; V gene: TRBV20-1; J gene: TRBJ2-7; CDR3 length: 13
CDR3 protein: ASSGPTSNHSYNEQF; V gene: TRBV25-1; J gene: TRBJ2-1; CDR3 length: 15
CDR3 protein: ASSPGQFVTDTQY; V gene: TRBV5-1; J gene: TRBJ2-3; CDR3 length: 13
CDR3 protein: ASSLSRNSGATDTQY; V gene: TRBV27; J gene: TRBJ2-3; CDR3 length: 15
CDR3 protein: ASSYSSPQGWGVEAF; V gene: TRBV6-2/TRBV6-3; J gene: TRBJ1-1; CDR3 length: 15
CDR3 protein: ASSPYRGRNTEAF; V gene: TRBV5-4; J gene: TRBJ1-1; CDR3 length: 13
CDR3 protein: ASSVEQGVGSPLH; V gene: TRBV9; J gene: TRBJ1-6; CDR3 length: 13
CDR3 protein: ASSEGTSDAGANVLT; V gene: TRBV2; J gene: TRBJ2-6; CDR3 length: 15
CDR3 protein: ASSLPGTSGSTNTGELF; V gene: TRBV9; J gene: TRBJ2-2; CDR3 length: 17
CDR3 protein: ASRLGQGAHGYT; V gene: TRBV12-3/TRBV12-4; J gene: TRBJ1-2; CDR3 length: 12
CDR3 protein: ASSRVSGRATEQF; V gene: TRBV11-2; J gene: TRBJ2-1; CDR3 length: 13
CDR3 protein: ASSFGREVGYEQF; V gene: TRBV28; J gene: TRBJ2-1; CDR3 length: 13
CDR3 protein: ASSQGTSGGSDEQF; V gene: TRBV11-3; J gene: TRBJ2-1; CDR3 length: 14
CDR3 protein: ASSSWDGPLPEQF; V gene: TRBV28; J gene: TRBJ2-1; CDR3 length: 13